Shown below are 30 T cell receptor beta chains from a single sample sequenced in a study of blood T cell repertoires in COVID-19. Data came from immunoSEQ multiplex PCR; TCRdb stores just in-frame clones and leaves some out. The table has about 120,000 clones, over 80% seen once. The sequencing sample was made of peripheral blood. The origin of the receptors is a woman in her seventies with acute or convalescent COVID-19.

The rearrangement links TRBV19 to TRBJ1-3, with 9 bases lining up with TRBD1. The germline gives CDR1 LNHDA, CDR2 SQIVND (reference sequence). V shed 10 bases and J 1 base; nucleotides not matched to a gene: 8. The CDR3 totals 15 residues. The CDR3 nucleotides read TGTGCCACCCACGGGACAGGGCTATCTGGAAACACCATATATTTT. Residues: CATHGTGLSGNTIYF.

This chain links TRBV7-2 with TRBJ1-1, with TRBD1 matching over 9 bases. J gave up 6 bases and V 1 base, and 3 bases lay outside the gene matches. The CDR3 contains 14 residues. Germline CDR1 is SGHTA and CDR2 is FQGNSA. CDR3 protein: CASSLVTGGSEAFF. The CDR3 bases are TGTGCCAGCAGCTTAGTTACAGGGGGCTCTGAAGCTTTCTTT.

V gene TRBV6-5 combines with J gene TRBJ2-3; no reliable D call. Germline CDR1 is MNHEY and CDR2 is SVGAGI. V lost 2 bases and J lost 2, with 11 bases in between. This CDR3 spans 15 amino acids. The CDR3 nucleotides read TGTGCCAGCAGTTACGAAGGAGATTACACAGATACGCAGTATTTT. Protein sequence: CASSYEGDYTDTQYF.

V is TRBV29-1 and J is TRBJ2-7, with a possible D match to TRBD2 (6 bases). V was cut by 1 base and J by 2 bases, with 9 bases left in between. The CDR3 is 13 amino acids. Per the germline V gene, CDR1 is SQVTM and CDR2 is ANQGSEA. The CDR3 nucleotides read TGCAGCGTTGAAGTCGGGGGAGCCTACGAGCAGTACTTC. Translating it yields CSVEVGGAYEQYF.

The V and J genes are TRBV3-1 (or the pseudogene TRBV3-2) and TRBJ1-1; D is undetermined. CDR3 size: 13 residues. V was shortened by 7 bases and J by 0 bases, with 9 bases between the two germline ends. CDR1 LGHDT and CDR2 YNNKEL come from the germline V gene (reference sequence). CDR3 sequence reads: CASTRGVNTEAFF. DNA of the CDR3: TGTGCCAGCACCAGAGGCGTGAACACTGAAGCTTTCTTT.

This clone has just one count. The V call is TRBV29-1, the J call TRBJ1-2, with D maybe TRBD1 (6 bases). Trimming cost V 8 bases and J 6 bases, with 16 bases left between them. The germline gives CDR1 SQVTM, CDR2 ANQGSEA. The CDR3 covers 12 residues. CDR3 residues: CSSERGADGYTF. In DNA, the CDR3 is TGCAGCTCTGAACGGGGGGCTGATGGCTACACCTTC.

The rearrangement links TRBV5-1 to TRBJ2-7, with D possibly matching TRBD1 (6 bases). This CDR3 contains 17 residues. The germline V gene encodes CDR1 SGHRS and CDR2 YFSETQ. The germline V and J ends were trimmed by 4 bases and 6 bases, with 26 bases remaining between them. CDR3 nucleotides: TGCGCCAGCAGCCCCCTCGACCCAAGACAGGCGGTCGGCGAGCAGTACTTC. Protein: CASSPLDPRQAVGEQYF.

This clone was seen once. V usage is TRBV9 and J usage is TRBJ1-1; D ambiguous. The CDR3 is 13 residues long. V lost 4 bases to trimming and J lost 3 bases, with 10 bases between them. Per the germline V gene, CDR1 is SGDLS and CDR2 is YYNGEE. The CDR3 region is CASSPGTYTEAFF. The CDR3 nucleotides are TGTGCCAGCAGCCCGGGAACATACACTGAAGCTTTCTTT.

CDR3 in amino acids: CASSQQSGQGAYTF. DNA of the CDR3: TGTGCCAGCAGCCAACAATCGGGACAGGGGGCATACACCTTC. The chain recombines TRBV3-1 (or the pseudogene TRBV3-2) with TRBJ1-2; 12 positions agree with TRBD1. The CDR3 totals 14 residues. Germline V CDR1 and CDR2: LGHDT, YNNKEL (reference sequence). V shed 2 bases and J 11 bases; nucleotides not matched to a gene: 6.

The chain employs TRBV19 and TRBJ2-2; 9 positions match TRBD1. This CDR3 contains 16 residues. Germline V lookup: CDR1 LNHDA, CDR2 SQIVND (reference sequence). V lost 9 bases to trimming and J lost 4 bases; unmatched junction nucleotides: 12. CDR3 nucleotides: TGTGCCAGCGGGAAACAGGGGGCGCAGGGCACCGGGGAGCTGTTTTTT. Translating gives CASGKQGAQGTGELFF.

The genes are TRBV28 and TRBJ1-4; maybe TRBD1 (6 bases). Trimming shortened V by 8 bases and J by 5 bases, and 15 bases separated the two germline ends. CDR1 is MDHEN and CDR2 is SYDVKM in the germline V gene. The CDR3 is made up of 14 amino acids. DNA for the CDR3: TGTGCCAGCGTCCGAGGGGGGGAGAATGAAAAACTGTTTTTT. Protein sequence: CASVRGGENEKLFF.

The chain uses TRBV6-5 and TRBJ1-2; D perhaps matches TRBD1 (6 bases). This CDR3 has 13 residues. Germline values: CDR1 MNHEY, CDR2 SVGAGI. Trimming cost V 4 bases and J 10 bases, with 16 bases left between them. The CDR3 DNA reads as TGTGCCAGCAGTTCCAACGTAGGGGGGGCCTACACCTTC. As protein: CASSSNVGGAYTF.

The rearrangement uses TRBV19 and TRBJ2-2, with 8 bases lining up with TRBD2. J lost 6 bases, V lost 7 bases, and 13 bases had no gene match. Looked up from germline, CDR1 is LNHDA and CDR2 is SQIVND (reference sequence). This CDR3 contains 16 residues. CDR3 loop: CASKLNPGGPPGELFF. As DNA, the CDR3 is TGTGCCAGTAAACTGAACCCGGGAGGGCCTCCCGGGGAGCTGTTTTTT.

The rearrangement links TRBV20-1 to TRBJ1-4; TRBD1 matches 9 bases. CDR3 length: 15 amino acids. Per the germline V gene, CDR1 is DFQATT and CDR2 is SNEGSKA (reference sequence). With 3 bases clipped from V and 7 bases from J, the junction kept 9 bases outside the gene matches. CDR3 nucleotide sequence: TGCAGTGCTAGTGCGACAGGGGGGGGAGGTGAAAAACTGTTTTTT. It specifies CSASATGGGGEKLFF.

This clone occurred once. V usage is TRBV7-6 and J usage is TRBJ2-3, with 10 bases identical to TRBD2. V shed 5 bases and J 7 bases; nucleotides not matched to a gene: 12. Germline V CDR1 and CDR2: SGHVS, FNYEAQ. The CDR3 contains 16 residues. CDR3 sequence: CASSPFSSGSWYTQYF. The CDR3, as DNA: TGTGCCAGCAGCCCGTTTTCTAGCGGGAGTTGGTATACGCAGTATTTT.

The CDR3 reads CASSTGQSLYYGYTF. The CDR3 coding sequence is TGTGCCAGTAGTACGGGACAGAGTCTTTACTATGGCTACACCTTC. V gene TRBV19 combines with J gene TRBJ1-2; 7 bases are shared with TRBD1. Trimming removed 4 bases from V and 3 bases from J; junction bases left unmatched: 8. Looked up from germline, CDR1 is LNHDA and CDR2 is SQIVND (reference sequence). The CDR3 has 15 residues.

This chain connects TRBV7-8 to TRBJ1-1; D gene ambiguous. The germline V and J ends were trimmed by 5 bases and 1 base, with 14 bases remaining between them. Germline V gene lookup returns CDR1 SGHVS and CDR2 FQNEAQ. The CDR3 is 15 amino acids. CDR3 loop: CASSPPLGRNTEAFF. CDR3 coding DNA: TGTGCCAGCAGCCCCCCACTGGGCAGGAACACTGAAGCTTTCTTT.

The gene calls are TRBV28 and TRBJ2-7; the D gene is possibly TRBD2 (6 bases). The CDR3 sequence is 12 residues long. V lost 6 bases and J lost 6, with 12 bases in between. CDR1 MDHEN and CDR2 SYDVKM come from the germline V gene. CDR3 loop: CASSTPGGEQYF. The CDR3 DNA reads TGTGCCAGCAGCACTCCCGGGGGCGAGCAGTACTTC.

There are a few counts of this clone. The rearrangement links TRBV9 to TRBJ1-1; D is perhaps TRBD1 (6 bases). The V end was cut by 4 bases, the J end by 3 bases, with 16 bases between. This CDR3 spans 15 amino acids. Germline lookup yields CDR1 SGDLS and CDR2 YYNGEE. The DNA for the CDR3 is TGTGCCAGCAGCCCACAGGGTCATATCGACACTGAAGCTTTCTTT. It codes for CASSPQGHIDTEAFF.

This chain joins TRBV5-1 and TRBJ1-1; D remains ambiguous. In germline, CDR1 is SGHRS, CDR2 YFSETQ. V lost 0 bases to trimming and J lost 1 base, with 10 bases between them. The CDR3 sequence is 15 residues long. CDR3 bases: TGCGCCAGCAGCTTGGCCCAAAATTGGAACACTGAAGCTTTCTTT. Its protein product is CASSLAQNWNTEAFF.

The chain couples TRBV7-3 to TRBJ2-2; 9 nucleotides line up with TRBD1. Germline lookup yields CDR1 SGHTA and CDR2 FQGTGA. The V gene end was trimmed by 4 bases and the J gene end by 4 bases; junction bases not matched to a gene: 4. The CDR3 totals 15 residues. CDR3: CASSSGQGFTGELFF. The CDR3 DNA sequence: TGTGCCAGCAGCTCGGGACAGGGCTTCACCGGGGAGCTGTTTTTT.

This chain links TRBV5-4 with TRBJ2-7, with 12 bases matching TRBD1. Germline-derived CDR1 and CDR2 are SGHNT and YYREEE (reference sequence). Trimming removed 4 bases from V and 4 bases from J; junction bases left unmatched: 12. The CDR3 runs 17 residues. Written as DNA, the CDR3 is TGTGCCAGCAGCCCGGGACAGGGGGCGATCGGTTTATACGAGCAGTACTTC. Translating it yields CASSPGQGAIGLYEQYF. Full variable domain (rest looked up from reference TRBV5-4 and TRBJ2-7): ETGVTQSPTHLIKTRGQQVTLRCSSQSGHNTVSWYQQALGQGPQFIFQYYREEENGRGNFPPRFSGLQFPNYSSELNVNALELDDSALYLCASSPGQGAIGLYEQYFGPGTRLTVT.

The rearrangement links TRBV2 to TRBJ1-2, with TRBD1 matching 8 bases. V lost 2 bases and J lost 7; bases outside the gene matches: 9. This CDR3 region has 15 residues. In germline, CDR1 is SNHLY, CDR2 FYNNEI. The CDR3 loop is CASSEMTGALSGYTF. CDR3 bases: TGTGCCAGCAGTGAAATGACAGGGGCTCTATCTGGCTACACCTTC.

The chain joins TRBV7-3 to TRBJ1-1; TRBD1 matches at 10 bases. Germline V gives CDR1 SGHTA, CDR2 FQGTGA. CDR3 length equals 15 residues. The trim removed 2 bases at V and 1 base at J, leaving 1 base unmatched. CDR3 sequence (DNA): TGTGCCAGCAGCTTAGGGACAGGGGCGAACACTGAAGCTTTCTTT. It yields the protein CASSLGTGANTEAFF.

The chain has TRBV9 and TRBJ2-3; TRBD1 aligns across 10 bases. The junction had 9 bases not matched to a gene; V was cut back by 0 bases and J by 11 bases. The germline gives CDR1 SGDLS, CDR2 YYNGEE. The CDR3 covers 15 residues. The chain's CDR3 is CASSVDFRTGGMQYF. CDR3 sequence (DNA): TGTGCCAGCAGCGTAGATTTTCGGACAGGGGGTATGCAGTATTTT.

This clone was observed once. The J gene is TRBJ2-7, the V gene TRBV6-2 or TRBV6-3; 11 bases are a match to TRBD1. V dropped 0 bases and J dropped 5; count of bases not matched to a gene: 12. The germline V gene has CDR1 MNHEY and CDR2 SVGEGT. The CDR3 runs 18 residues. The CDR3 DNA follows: TGTGCCAGCAGTTACTCAGTCTTTCCGGGACAGGGGGACCACGAGCAGTACTTC. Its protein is CASSYSVFPGQGDHEQYF.

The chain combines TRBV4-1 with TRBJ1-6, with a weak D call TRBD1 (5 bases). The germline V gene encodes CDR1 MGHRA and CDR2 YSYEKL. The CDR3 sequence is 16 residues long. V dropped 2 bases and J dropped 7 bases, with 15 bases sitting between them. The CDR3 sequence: CASSQRGSGENSPLHF. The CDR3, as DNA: TGCGCCAGCAGCCAACGTGGGTCGGGGGAGAATTCACCCCTCCACTTT.

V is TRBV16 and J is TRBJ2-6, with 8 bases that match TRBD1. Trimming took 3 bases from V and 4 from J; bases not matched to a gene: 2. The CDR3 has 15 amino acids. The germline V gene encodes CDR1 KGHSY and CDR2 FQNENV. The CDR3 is CASSQQGAGANVLTF. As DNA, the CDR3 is TGTGCCAGCAGCCAGCAGGGGGCAGGGGCCAACGTCCTGACTTTC.

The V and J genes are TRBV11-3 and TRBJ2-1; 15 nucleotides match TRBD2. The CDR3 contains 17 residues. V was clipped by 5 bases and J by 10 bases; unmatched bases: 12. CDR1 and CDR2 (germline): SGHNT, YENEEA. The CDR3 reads CASSRTSGRAYSNEQFF. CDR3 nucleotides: TGTGCCAGCAGCAGGACTAGCGGGAGGGCCTATAGTAACGAGCAGTTCTTC.

Written as DNA, the CDR3 is TGTGCCAGCAGCTCTCCGGGACAGGGTGCTTGGGAGCAGTACTTC. Translation: CASSSPGQGAWEQYF. The chain joins TRBV11-2 to TRBJ2-7, with 9 bases lining up with TRBD1. V trimming: 4 bases; J trimming: 7 bases; junction bases outside the gene matches: 11. Germline-derived CDR1 and CDR2 are SGHAT and FQNNGV. This CDR3 spans 15 amino acids.